Described below is a single T cell receptor (beta chain) sequence and its context. The antigen is not known. The repertoire was sequenced with immunoSEQ multiplex PCR; TCRdb's copy has only in-frame clones and lacks some. The sample records 100,000 to 150,000 clones, roughly 92% being singletons. This record comes from a study of T cell responses to AZD1222 COVID-19 vaccine. The CDR3 runs 19 residues. Germline V gene data show CDR1 as SGDLS and CDR2 as YYNGEE. With 2 bases removed from V and 4 bases from J, the gap between germline ends came to 26 bases. The study pooled second doses at about 4 or about 12 weeks. Study observations and caveats: Among those given AZD1222, only six or seven were seropositive at baseline. A mostly white British donor set with more females was recruited, and clonal diversity was possibly underestimated. The study found vaccine-associated CD4 TCRs spanning spike, dominant at 160-218 and 743-854.

The TCR sequence derives from an adult who received the AZD1222 COVID-19 vaccine. The chain is built from TRBV9 and TRBJ2-3; D might be TRBD2 (6 bases). This specimen was peripheral blood, taken 28 days after the second AZD1222 dose. CDR3 amino acids: CASSVPKSGATHGADTQYF. CDR3 DNA: TGTGCCAGCAGCGTCCCGAAGTCGGGAGCCACGCACGGGGCAGATACGCAGTATTTT.